The 7 T cell receptor beta chains presented below share a single source sample, sequenced in a study of blood T cell repertoires in COVID-19. The table came from immunoSEQ multiplex PCR; TCRdb's copy has only in-frame clones and leaves some out. The data show 150,000 to 200,000 clones, 80% to 85% seen once. Sequencing used peripheral blood. The receptors were sampled from a woman older than 75 with active or convalescent COVID-19.

Here the CDR3 reads CASSLAGNARAYEQYF. Written as DNA, the CDR3 is TGTGCCAGCAGCTTAGCTGGCAACGCGAGGGCCTACGAGCAGTACTTC. The chain joins TRBV7-2 to TRBJ2-7, with a tentative D call TRBD2 (5 bases). The CDR3 sequence is 16 residues long. The V end was cut by 0 bases, the J end by 2 bases, with 14 bases between. Germline V CDR1 and CDR2: SGHTA, FQGNSA.

The V gene is TRBV7-6, the J gene TRBJ2-7; 7 bases map to TRBD1. CDR3 size: 13 residues. V dropped 5 bases and J dropped 5; count of bases not matched to a gene: 6. CDR1 is SGHVS and CDR2 is FNYEAQ in the germline V gene. The DNA of the CDR3 is TGTGCCAGCAGCCTTGGGACAGCCAACGAGCAGTACTTC. Translating it yields CASSLGTANEQYF. The full variable domain, with the rest looked up from reference TRBV7-6 and TRBJ2-7, is GAGVSQSPRYKVTKRGQDVALRCDPISGHVSLYWYRQALGQGPEFLTYFNYEAQQDKSGLPNDRFSAERPEGSISTLTIQRTEQRDSAMYRCASSLGTANEQYFGPGTRLTVT.

The rearrangement uses TRBV10-3 and TRBJ1-2; D uncertain. V was pared by 8 bases and J by 8 bases, with 12 bases between. Germline assignment: CDR1 ENHRY and CDR2 SYGVKD. The CDR3 sequence is 11 residues long. The chain's CDR3 is CAIAEGGGYTF. For the CDR3, the DNA is TGTGCCATCGCCGAGGGTGGGGGCTACACCTTC.

On this clone itself: Germline is not matched at one junction end, which may reflect a read error. The chain couples TRBV7-7 to TRBJ2-7, with a possible D match to TRBD1 (7 bases). The CDR3 loop spans 15 amino acids. The V gene's germline CDR1 is SSHAT and CDR2 FNYEAQ (reference sequence). Here the CDR3 reads CASSLAEGASYEQYF. The CDR3 nucleotides are TGTGCTAGCAGCTTAGCGGAGGGGGCTTCCTACGAGCAGTACTTC.

J is TRBJ2-5 and V is TRBV5-1; D unclear. V shed 1 base and J shed 2 bases, with 3 bases lying between them. CDR1 and CDR2 (germline): SGHRS, YFSETQ. The CDR3 totals 12 residues. This chain's CDR3 is CASSLSQETQYF. DNA of the CDR3: TGCGCCAGCAGCTTGTCACAAGAGACCCAGTACTTC.

The J gene is TRBJ2-5, the V gene TRBV27, with D possibly being TRBD1 (5 bases). V lost 5 bases to trimming and J lost 5 bases, with 18 bases between them. This CDR3 region has 15 residues. Germline CDR1 is MNHEY and CDR2 is SMNVEV (reference sequence). The CDR3 DNA is TGTGCCAGCAGTCCCCACAGGTCCCCTCGGGAGACCCAGTACTTC. Its protein product is CASSPHRSPRETQYF.

V gene TRBV13 combines with J gene TRBJ2-7; 7 bases fit TRBD1. The J segment lost 3 bases and the V segment lost 5 bases, leaving 7 bases of the junction unmatched. Germline assignment: CDR1 PRHDT and CDR2 FYEKMQ (reference sequence). The CDR3 has 14 amino acids. The CDR3 sequence is CASSTNRGNYEQYF. CDR3 DNA sequence: TGTGCCAGCAGCACCAACAGGGGAAACTACGAGCAGTACTTC.